What follows are 20 T cell receptor beta chains derived from one specimen sequenced in a study of cytomegalovirus exposure and HLA in healthy donors. It was with 60 Vbeta and 13 Jbeta primers that the PCR ran. TCRdb keeps only in-frame clones here, not all; method: immunoSEQ multiplex PCR. The sample lists roughly 150,000 clones, about 79% seen once, with around 1.7% in the top ten. The source material was PBMCs. These receptor sequences come from a woman aged 30 to 39 in good health and CMV-seronegative.

The rearrangement links TRBV2 to TRBJ1-1, with 8 bases that match TRBD1. V lost 6 bases to trimming and J lost 11 bases; unmatched junction nucleotides: 11. Germline CDR1 SNHLY, CDR2 FYNNEI. The CDR3 spans 13 residues. CDR3 residues: CASSPPDRETAFF. The CDR3 nucleotides are TGTGCCAGCAGCCCCCCGGACAGGGAGACTGCTTTCTTT.

The chain carries TRBV5-1 and TRBJ1-1, with D tentatively TRBD1 (6 bases). The CDR3 has 14 residues. Germline V gene sequence: CDR1 SGHRS, CDR2 YFSETQ. Trimming cost V 1 base and J 6 bases, with 13 bases left between them. The DNA of the CDR3 is TGCGCCAGCAGCTTGAGTCAGGGGCTCGCTGAAGCTTTCTTT. Translated, it gives CASSLSQGLAEAFF.

This clone was seen a handful of times. The chain uses TRBV7-3 and TRBJ2-1, with 9 bases aligning to TRBD2. The CDR3 length is 16 residues. Trimming at V came to 0 bases and at J to 9 bases, leaving 9 bases not matched to a gene. Germline CDR1 reads SGHTA; CDR2 reads FQGTGA. The CDR3 DNA reads TGTGCCAGCAGCTTAACGCGGGCGGGGGGGCGGACTGAGCAGTTCTTC. This codes for CASSLTRAGGRTEQFF.

The V and J genes are TRBV6-5 and TRBJ1-5; 9 bases match TRBD1. CDR1 is MNHEY, CDR2 SVGAGI, per germline. This CDR3 region has 14 residues. Unmatched junction bases numbered 4, after V lost 5 bases and J lost 5 bases. The CDR3 here is CASSPGQGYQPQHF. CDR3 nucleotide sequence: TGTGCCAGCAGTCCCGGACAGGGGTATCAGCCCCAGCATTTT.

In this sample, this clone turned up once. CDR3 in DNA: TGTGCCAGCAGCTTAGGGAGGAGCGGGGGAGGCGCCTACAATGAGCAGTTCTTC. Amino acids: CASSLGRSGGGAYNEQFF. The rearrangement uses TRBV7-3 and TRBJ2-1; 8 bases are shared with TRBD2. This CDR3 is 18 amino acids long. V trimming: 2 bases; J trimming: 2 bases; junction bases outside the gene matches: 11. Germline V gene sequence: CDR1 SGHTA, CDR2 FQGTGA.

This rearrangement joins TRBV5-4 to TRBJ1-1; 9 bases are shared with TRBD1. J lost 8 bases, V lost 3 bases, and 11 bases had no gene match. Looked up from germline, CDR1 is SGHNT and CDR2 is YYREEE (reference sequence). The CDR3 spans 15 residues. The CDR3 DNA sequence: TGTGCCAGCAGCTCAGCCACCGGGACAGGGAGAGAAGCTTTCTTT. Amino acids: CASSSATGTGREAFF.

The chain has TRBV5-1 and TRBJ2-1; TRBD2 agrees at 16 bases. Germline CDR1 SGHRS, CDR2 YFSETQ. CDR3 length equals 18 residues. V shed 2 bases and J 9 bases; nucleotides not matched to a gene: 11. The CDR3 DNA sequence: TGCGCCAGCAGCTTCTTAGGCGGGACTAGCGGGGGGGCAGGTGAGCAGTTCTTC. Protein sequence: CASSFLGGTSGGAGEQFF.

This clone was detected only a few times. The chain joins TRBV7-3 to TRBJ2-1; 9 nucleotides line up with TRBD1. Trimming at V came to 5 bases and at J to 0 bases, leaving 11 bases not matched to a gene. There are 18 residues in the CDR3. CDR1 is SGHTA and CDR2 is FQGTGA in the germline V gene. As DNA, the CDR3 is TGTGCCAGCAGCCGGACTTGGGGGACAGGGAGCTCCTACAATGAGCAGTTCTTC. The encoded protein is CASSRTWGTGSSYNEQFF.

The gene calls are TRBV5-1 and TRBJ2-3; 12 positions match TRBD2. V shed 3 bases, J shed 1 base, and the junction held 6 bases outside the gene matches. There are 17 residues in the CDR3. Germline CDR1 is SGHRS and CDR2 is YFSETQ. The CDR3 sequence: CASSSYPSGGGTDTQYF. As DNA, the CDR3 is TGCGCCAGCAGCTCCTACCCTAGCGGGGGGGGCACAGATACGCAGTATTTT.

The V and J genes are TRBV5-6 and TRBJ1-6; D is uncertain. The CDR3 length is 17 residues. Germline values: CDR1 SGHDT, CDR2 YYEEEE. The V gene lost 1 base and the J gene lost 0 bases, with 11 bases spanning the gap. CDR3 sequence: CASSLYGGSSYNSPLHF. The DNA of the CDR3 is TGTGCCAGCAGCTTGTACGGCGGATCCTCCTATAATTCACCCCTCCACTTT. The full variable domain, rest sourced from reference TRBV5-6 and TRBJ1-6, is DAGVTQSPTHLIKTRGQQVTLRCSPKSGHDTVSWYQQALGQGPQFIFQYYEEEERQRGNFPDRFSGHQFPNYSSELNVNALLLGDSALYLCASSLYGGSSYNSPLHFGNGTRLTVT.

The genes are TRBV28 and TRBJ1-3; the match to TRBD1 covers 7 bases. V lost 3 bases to trimming and J lost 1 base; unmatched junction nucleotides: 6. The V gene's germline CDR1 is MDHEN and CDR2 SYDVKM. This CDR3 has 16 residues. The CDR3 is CASSLATGPSGNTIYF. The CDR3 DNA sequence: TGTGCCAGCAGTTTGGCGACAGGGCCTTCTGGAAACACCATATATTTT.

The chain recombines TRBV28 with TRBJ1-2; weak D call: TRBD1 (5 bases). Trimming cost V 6 bases and J 7 bases, with 15 bases left between them. This CDR3 is 13 amino acids long. Per the germline V gene, CDR1 is MDHEN and CDR2 is SYDVKM. In nucleotides, the CDR3 is TGTGCCAGCAGCGGGGGAGATAGGGCTGGCTACACCTTC. This sequence encodes CASSGGDRAGYTF.

The chain uses TRBV19 and TRBJ2-7; a possible D gene is TRBD1 (5 bases). Deletions cut 6 bases from V and 2 bases from J, with 11 bases between. The CDR3 contains 13 residues. Germline V gene sequence: CDR1 LNHDA, CDR2 SQIVND (reference sequence). In nucleotides, the CDR3 is TGTGCCAGTAGCCCCGACAGCACCTACGAGCAGTACTTC. Its protein product is CASSPDSTYEQYF.

This clone was seen a few times. The chain links TRBV9 to TRBJ1-6, with 10 bases that match TRBD1. The CDR3 sequence is 16 residues long. With V trimmed by 3 bases and J by 9 bases, 9 bases remained unmatched. Per the germline V gene, CDR1 is SGDLS and CDR2 is YYNGEE. CDR3 nucleotide sequence: TGTGCCAGCAGCGGCAACCGGGACAGGGGACGTTCACCCCTCCACTTT. Amino acids: CASSGNRDRGRSPLHF.

The V call is TRBV15, the J call TRBJ2-7, with TRBD1 matching over 7 bases. Germline V lookup: CDR1 LNHNV, CDR2 YYDKDF (reference sequence). V was clipped by 8 bases and J by 2 bases; unmatched bases: 12. The CDR3 runs 15 residues. The CDR3 sequence is CATSQRGTVAYEQYF. CDR3 bases: TGTGCCACCTCTCAAAGGGGGACAGTAGCCTACGAGCAGTACTTC.

The chain employs TRBV7-2 and TRBJ1-1; weak D call: TRBD1 (5 bases). The CDR3 length is 16 residues. The germline V gene encodes CDR1 SGHTA and CDR2 FQGNSA. V shed 1 base and J shed 6 bases, with 18 bases lying between them. DNA of the CDR3: TGTGCCAGCAGCTTAGGATCGGGCGGGGGTCGGGCTGAAGCTTTCTTT. Amino acids: CASSLGSGGGRAEAFF. The entire variable domain, with the rest obtained from reference TRBV7-2 and TRBJ1-1, is as follows: GAGVSQSPSNKVTEKGKDVELRCDPISGHTALYWYRQSLGQGLEFLIYFQGNSAPDKSGLPSDRFSAERTGGSVSTLTIQRTQQEDSAVYLCASSLGSGGGRAEAFFGQGTRLTVV.

The chain links TRBV19 to TRBJ2-5; 14 nucleotides agree with TRBD2. CDR3 length equals 16 residues. CDR1 is LNHDA and CDR2 is SQIVND in the germline V gene (reference sequence). V dropped 5 bases and J dropped 4; count of bases not matched to a gene: 6. CDR3 sequence reads: CASSSGLAGVGETQYF. In DNA, the CDR3 is TGTGCCAGTAGTTCGGGACTAGCGGGGGTCGGAGAGACCCAGTACTTC.

Note on this clone: Other DNA sequences in this sample translate to the same CDR3. This rearrangement joins TRBV7-8 to TRBJ1-2; perhaps TRBD1 as D (5 bases). The CDR3 length is 15 residues. The germline V and J ends were trimmed by 5 bases and 5 bases, with 18 bases remaining between them. Germline V gene data show CDR1 as SGHVS and CDR2 as FQNEAQ. CDR3 coding DNA: TGTGCCAGCAGCCTCACGGGGGGAGGGACTTATGGCTACACCTTC. Translating gives CASSLTGGGTYGYTF.

The V and J genes are TRBV29-1 and TRBJ2-5; TRBD2 matches at 11 bases. Germline assignment: CDR1 SQVTM and CDR2 ANQGSEA. The CDR3 is made up of 18 amino acids. J gave up 5 bases and V 2 bases, and 16 bases lay outside the gene matches. CDR3 region: CSVEKGASGGNPFETQYF. The CDR3 DNA sequence: TGCAGCGTTGAAAAAGGGGCTAGCGGGGGGAACCCCTTTGAGACCCAGTACTTC. Drawing the rest from reference TRBV29-1 and TRBJ2-5, the complete variable domain is SAVISQKPSRDICQRGTSLTIQCQVDSQVTMMFWYRQQPGQSLTLIATANQGSEATYESGFVIDKFPISRPNLTFSTLTVSNMSPEDSSIYLCSVEKGASGGNPFETQYFGPGTRLLVL.

The chain combines TRBV6-5 with TRBJ1-2; TRBD1 is a possible D gene (6 bases). Germline lookup yields CDR1 MNHEY and CDR2 SVGAGI. This CDR3 spans 15 amino acids. The germline V and J ends were trimmed by 6 bases and 3 bases, with 17 bases remaining between them. CDR3 in DNA: TGTGCCAGCAGCACGGCGTGGGGGGGCGACTATGGCTACACCTTC. Translation: CASSTAWGGDYGYTF.